Below, one T cell receptor (beta chain) is given with its context. The antigen remains undetermined. It was with a sample-barcoded 5' primer and a J-beta primer mix that a second PCR of about 7 to 12 cycles was run. MiXCR was run by TCRdb on the 5' RACE reads, yielding one entry per CDR3 protein. The sample consists of 1.5 million to 2 million distinct CDR3 sequences, about 50% of them appearing once. The sample comes from a study of blood T cells in healthy people across ages. The study's findings and limits: Researchers report that TCR beta diversity correlated strongly with naive T cell percentage.

The germline V gene encodes CDR1 MNHEY and CDR2 SMNVEV (reference sequence). V was pared by 5 bases and J by 0 bases, with 6 bases of the junction left unmatched. This CDR3 has 15 residues. Healthy Caucasian individuals from Russia aged about 6 to 95 were enrolled as donors. This sequence was found in a woman in her thirties or forties in good health. The chain employs TRBV27 and TRBJ1-2, with TRBD1 matching over 7 bases. Sequenced: blood. DNA for the CDR3: TGTGCCAGCAGTCCGCTGGGACAGACTAACTATGGCTACACCTTC. Encoded protein: CASSPLGQTNYGYTF.